The clone carrying this T cell receptor beta chain came up a few times. Its antigen is undetermined. The V end was cut by 7 bases, the J end by 3 bases, with 6 bases between. The CDR3 totals 11 residues. Germline CDR1 MDHEN, CDR2 SYDVKM. This specimen comes from a study of cytomegalovirus exposure and HLA in healthy donors. Study results and limitations: It was shown in a later analysis that HLA-associated TCR beta chains were more clonally expanded than other, equally common chains. Cytomegalovirus association was assigned to 150 to 200 TCR beta chains.

PCR involved 60 Vbeta and 13 Jbeta primers. The table came from immunoSEQ multiplex PCR; TCRdb's copy has only in-frame clones and leaves some out. The sample holds over 110,000 clones; roughly 80% are singletons and the top ten take around 3.1%. The rearrangement joins TRBV28 to TRBJ1-1; the D is unclear. The clonotype was recovered from a female donor in good health and CMV-seronegative. The sequencing sample was made of PBMCs. The CDR3 loop reads CASMAYTEAFF. The CDR3 nucleotides read TGTGCCAGCATGGCATACACTGAAGCTTTCTTT.